A single sample gave rise to the 19 T cell receptor beta chains below, sequenced in a study of CD8+ T cells in alopecia areata. cDNA reverse transcribed from extracted RNA served as the sequencing template. Some clones are missing from TCRdb's copy, which holds only in-frame ones; the method was immunoSEQ multiplex PCR. The data contain under 300,000 clones, around 64% of them singletons. Treatment described: oral pan-JAK inhibitor, 5-10 mg twice daily. The sample in question was CD4+ T cells sorted from blood, obtained at roughly week 52, from a patient treated with tofacitinib. The receptors originated from a human donor with alopecia areata.

There are a few counts of this clone. Here the CDR3 reads CASSDWGQGLGELFF. The DNA of the CDR3 is TGTGCCAGCAGTGACTGGGGACAGGGTCTCGGGGAGCTGTTTTTT. The chain is built from TRBV2 and TRBJ2-2; 9 bases are shared with TRBD1. The J segment lost 7 bases and the V segment lost 3 bases, leaving 6 bases of the junction unmatched. There are 15 residues in the CDR3. The germline gives CDR1 SNHLY, CDR2 FYNNEI.

This rearrangement joins TRBV29-1 to TRBJ1-3; D is possibly TRBD1 (6 bases). This CDR3 region has 12 residues. The germline gives CDR1 SQVTM, CDR2 ANQGSEA. V shed 6 bases and J shed 4 bases, with 10 bases lying between them. For the CDR3, the DNA is TGCAGCGTATCCGGGACAGGAAACACCATATATTTT. This sequence encodes CSVSGTGNTIYF.

This clone appeared a single time. This rearrangement joins TRBV15 to TRBJ1-3, with TRBD1 matching 8 bases. The CDR3 covers 15 residues. CDR1 is LNHNV, CDR2 YYDKDF, per germline (reference sequence). Trimming at V came to 9 bases and at J to 2 bases, leaving 9 bases not matched to a gene. The CDR3 here is CATETDRGAGNTIYF. In nucleotides, the CDR3 is TGTGCCACAGAGACTGACAGGGGTGCTGGAAACACCATATATTTT.

This sequence joins TRBV7-2 and TRBJ2-3; D is ambiguous. There are 17 residues in the CDR3. V lost 4 bases and J 0 bases, leaving 17 bases between the germline ends. Germline CDR1 SGHTA, CDR2 FQGNSA. CDR3 nucleotides: TGTGCCAGCAGCTCACCCTCGGTGAGAACTAGCACAGATACGCAGTATTTT. Amino acids: CASSSPSVRTSTDTQYF.

This sequence joins TRBV5-1 and TRBJ2-3; D is unclear. The CDR3 totals 15 residues. CDR1 is SGHRS and CDR2 is YFSETQ in the germline V gene. Between the trimmed V and J ends, which lost 1 base and 7 bases, there was a span of 16 bases. The CDR3 coding sequence is TGCGCCAGCAGCTTGCTGCAGTCGGCACAGAATACGCAGTATTTT. Amino acid sequence: CASSLLQSAQNTQYF.

This clone turned up a few times. The chain joins TRBV7-6 to TRBJ1-2, with D perhaps matching TRBD1 (6 bases). CDR1 is SGHVS, CDR2 FNYEAQ, per germline. V was trimmed by 5 bases and J by 3 bases, leaving 13 bases between them. The CDR3 has 14 amino acids. CDR3 nucleotides: TGTGCCAGCAGCCCGAGGGCAGGGGACTATGGCTACACCTTC. This gives the protein CASSPRAGDYGYTF.

The J gene is TRBJ2-1, the V gene TRBV19; D not resolved. V lost 4 bases and J lost 4, with 5 bases in between. The CDR3 covers 12 residues. Germline V gives CDR1 LNHDA, CDR2 SQIVND (reference sequence). CDR3 amino acids: CASSTTYNEQFF. The CDR3 coding sequence is TGTGCCAGTAGTACCACTTACAATGAGCAGTTCTTC. The variable domain in full, with the rest retrieved from reference TRBV19 and TRBJ2-1, is DGGITQSPKYLFRKEGQNVTLSCEQNLNHDAMYWYRQDPGQGLRLIYYSQIVNDFQKGDIAEGYSVSREKKESFPLTVTSAQKNPTAFYLCASSTTYNEQFFGPGTRLTVL.

The chain couples TRBV30 to TRBJ2-7; D possibly corresponds to TRBD2 (5 bases). Germline CDR1 GTSNPN, CDR2 SVGIG (reference sequence). Trimming pared 3 bases from V and 3 bases from J, leaving 9 bases between. There are 12 residues in the CDR3. For the CDR3, the DNA is TGTGCCTGGAGCGCCGGGATCTACGAGCAGTACTTC. This encodes CAWSAGIYEQYF.

The V call is TRBV2, the J call TRBJ2-3; unclear D gene. This CDR3 region has 11 residues. Trimming stripped 7 bases from V and 6 bases from J, with 8 bases between. CDR1 SNHLY and CDR2 FYNNEI come from the germline V gene. In nucleotides, the CDR3 is TGTGCCAGCACGGTCTTCGATACGCAGTATTTT. It specifies CASTVFDTQYF.

The chain employs TRBV5-4 and TRBJ1-2; 8 nucleotides match TRBD1. Germline assignment: CDR1 SGHNT and CDR2 YYREEE (reference sequence). The ends lost 3 bases at V and 3 bases at J; junction bases unmatched: 4. The CDR3 has 14 residues. The CDR3, as DNA: TGTGCCAGCAGCTCGCCGGGACAGGACTATGGCTACACCTTC. Translation gives CASSSPGQDYGYTF.

The chain is built from TRBV6-5 and TRBJ2-5; D unclear. CDR3 length: 13 residues. Trimming removed 6 bases at V and 1 base at J, with 9 bases between. Looked up from germline, CDR1 is MNHEY and CDR2 is SVGAGI. The CDR3 is CASSKTGQETQYF. DNA for the CDR3: TGTGCCAGCAGCAAGACTGGCCAAGAGACCCAGTACTTC.

To note about this clone: This specimen includes other DNA sequences encoding the same CDR3. The J gene is TRBJ2-7, the V gene TRBV29-1; D possibly corresponds to TRBD2 (6 bases). The germline V gene has CDR1 SQVTM and CDR2 ANQGSEA. The V and J ends lost 3 bases and 2 bases respectively, with 8 bases between them. There are 12 residues in the CDR3. The CDR3 loop is CSVEAGPYEQYF. DNA for the CDR3: TGCAGCGTTGAGGCGGGACCCTACGAGCAGTACTTC.

This chain connects TRBV5-1 to TRBJ1-6, with a tentative D call TRBD1 (6 bases). V was clipped by 3 bases and J by 7 bases, with 14 bases between them. This CDR3 has 15 residues. Germline assignment: CDR1 SGHRS and CDR2 YFSETQ. The DNA of the CDR3 is TGCGCCAGCAGCTCCCGGGACACTGAGAATTCACCCCTCCACTTT. This sequence encodes CASSSRDTENSPLHF.

The chain uses TRBV4-1 and TRBJ1-2; D is ambiguous. CDR1 and CDR2 from the germline V gene are MGHRA and YSYEKL. V lost 8 bases and J 4 bases, leaving 14 bases between the germline ends. The CDR3 runs 13 residues. The CDR3 is CASRPTGSYGYTF. DNA for the CDR3: TGCGCCAGCCGCCCGACCGGGTCCTATGGCTACACCTTC.

The sample holds one count of this clone. V is TRBV9 and J is TRBJ2-3, with 9 positions matching TRBD2. The CDR3 is made up of 14 amino acids. J was trimmed by 12 bases and V by 0 bases; bases with no gene match: 8. From germline, CDR1 is SGDLS and CDR2 YYNGEE. The CDR3 DNA follows: TGTGCCAGCAGCGTAGCTACTGGAGCGGGGGGCCAGTATTTT. It is translated as CASSVATGAGGQYF.

The chain couples TRBV19 to TRBJ2-5, with 9 positions matching TRBD2. The trim removed 6 bases at V and 5 bases at J, leaving 10 bases unmatched. From germline, CDR1 is LNHDA and CDR2 SQIVND (reference sequence). The CDR3 has 15 amino acids. CDR3 sequence (DNA): TGTGCCAGTAGACGCGGGGGGGCTCTTATTGAGACCCAGTACTTC. It yields the protein CASRRGGALIETQYF.

The sample holds a few counts of this clone. This chain connects TRBV7-8 to TRBJ1-5, with D possibly matching TRBD1 (6 bases). Germline V gives CDR1 SGHVS, CDR2 FQNEAQ. V shed 2 bases and J shed 1 base, with 12 bases lying between them. The CDR3 contains 16 residues. This CDR3 is CASSLRGAGSNQPQHF. CDR3 bases: TGTGCCAGCAGCTTACGGGGGGCTGGGAGCAATCAGCCCCAGCATTTT.

This clone was observed a handful of times. The chain uses TRBV29-1 and TRBJ2-5, with D possibly being TRBD1 or TRBD2 (5 bases each). CDR3 length equals 13 residues. Germline V lookup: CDR1 SQVTM, CDR2 ANQGSEA. V shed 8 bases and J shed 0 bases, with 13 bases lying between them. This CDR3 reads CSTGRWDQETQYF. The CDR3 region has the DNA TGCAGCACGGGACGGTGGGACCAAGAGACCCAGTACTTC.

This chain uses TRBV6-5 with TRBJ2-2, with D uncertain. The V end lost 8 bases, the J end lost 3 bases, and 7 bases lay between the germline ends. This CDR3 has 12 residues. Germline CDR1 is MNHEY and CDR2 is SVGAGI. The CDR3 sequence is CASRKDTGELFF. CDR3 in DNA: TGTGCCAGCCGAAAGGACACCGGGGAGCTGTTTTTT.